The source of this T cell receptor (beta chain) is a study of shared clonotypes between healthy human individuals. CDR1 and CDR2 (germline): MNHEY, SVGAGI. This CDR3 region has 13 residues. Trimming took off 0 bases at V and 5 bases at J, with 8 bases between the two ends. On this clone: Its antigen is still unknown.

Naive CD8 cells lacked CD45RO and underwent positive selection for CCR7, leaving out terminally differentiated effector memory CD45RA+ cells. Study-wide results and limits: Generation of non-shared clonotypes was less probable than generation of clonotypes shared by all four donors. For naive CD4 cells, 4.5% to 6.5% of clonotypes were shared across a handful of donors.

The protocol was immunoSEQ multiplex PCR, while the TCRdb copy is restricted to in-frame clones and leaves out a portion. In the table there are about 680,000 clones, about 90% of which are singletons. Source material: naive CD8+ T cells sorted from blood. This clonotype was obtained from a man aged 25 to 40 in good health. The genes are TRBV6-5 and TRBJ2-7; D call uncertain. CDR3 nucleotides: TGTGCCAGCAGTTACTCTGTAGCCGACGAGCAGTACTTC. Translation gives CASSYSVADEQYF.